The 5 T cell receptor beta chains in this list originate from one sample, sequenced in a study of T-cell memory formation after mild COVID-19. TCRdb re-called the 5' RACE reads through MiXCR, storing one row per CDR3 protein. The table has about 140,000 distinct CDR3 sequences, 20% to 25% seen once. Source material: PBMCs or a T cell subset sorted from them (not recorded which). Source of these receptors: an adult woman who had mild COVID-19 (a few samples of this study predate the infection). Cell type and time point are not known.

This clonotype turned up a few times. This chain links TRBV12-3 or TRBV12-4 with TRBJ2-1, with D possibly TRBD1 on 6 matching bases. V was cut by 1 base and J by 3 bases, with 10 bases left in between. CDR3 length: 15 residues. The CDR3 nucleotides read TGTGCCAGCAGTTTAGGACAGGTTAACTACAATGAGCAGTTCTTC. Its translation is CASSLGQVNYNEQFF.

This clonotype has just a few counts. J is TRBJ2-2 and V is TRBV5-5; 9 bases align to TRBD1. Germline values: CDR1 SGHKS, CDR2 YYEKEE (reference sequence). V lost 0 bases and J lost 5; bases outside the gene matches: 5. CDR3 size: 16 residues. The CDR3 DNA is TGTGCCAGCAGCTTGGAGGGACAGGGCCCTACCGGGGAGCTGTTTTTT. Its translation is CASSLEGQGPTGELFF.

The gene calls are TRBV7-9 and TRBJ1-4; 7 bases align to TRBD1. The V gene's germline CDR1 is SEHNR and CDR2 FQNEAQ (reference sequence). The CDR3 sequence is 13 residues long. Trimming cost V 6 bases and J 7 bases; bases outside gene matches: 5. The CDR3 loop reads CASSDRATEKLFF. The CDR3 DNA reads as TGTGCCAGCAGTGACAGGGCCACTGAAAAACTGTTTTTT.

The rearrangement joins TRBV4-1 to TRBJ2-1; D possibly uses TRBD1 or TRBD2 (5 bases each). The CDR3 spans 15 residues. V shed 1 base and J shed 7 bases, with 14 bases lying between them. From germline, CDR1 is MGHRA and CDR2 YSYEKL. CDR3 coding DNA: TGCGCCAGCAGCCAAGTAAGCTGGGGGAAGAATGAGCAGTTCTTC. Its protein is CASSQVSWGKNEQFF.

The chain uses TRBV9 and TRBJ2-5; D gene uncertain. This CDR3 is 13 amino acids long. V lost 3 bases and J lost 3, with 9 bases in between. Germline V gene data show CDR1 as SGDLS and CDR2 as YYNGEE. This CDR3 is CASSDYSEETQYF. The CDR3 bases are TGTGCCAGCAGCGATTACAGTGAAGAGACCCAGTACTTC.